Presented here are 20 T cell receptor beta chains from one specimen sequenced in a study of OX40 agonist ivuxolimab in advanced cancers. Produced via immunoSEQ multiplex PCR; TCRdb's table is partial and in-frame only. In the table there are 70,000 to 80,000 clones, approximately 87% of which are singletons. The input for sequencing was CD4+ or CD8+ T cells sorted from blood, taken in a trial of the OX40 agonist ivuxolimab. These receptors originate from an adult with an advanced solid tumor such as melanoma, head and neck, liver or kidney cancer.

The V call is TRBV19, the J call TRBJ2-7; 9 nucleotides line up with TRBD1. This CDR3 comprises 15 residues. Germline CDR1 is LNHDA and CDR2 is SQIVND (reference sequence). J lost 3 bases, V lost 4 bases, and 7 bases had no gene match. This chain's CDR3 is CASSTGTGYYYEQYF. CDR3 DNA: TGTGCCAGTAGTACCGGGACAGGGTATTACTACGAGCAGTACTTC.

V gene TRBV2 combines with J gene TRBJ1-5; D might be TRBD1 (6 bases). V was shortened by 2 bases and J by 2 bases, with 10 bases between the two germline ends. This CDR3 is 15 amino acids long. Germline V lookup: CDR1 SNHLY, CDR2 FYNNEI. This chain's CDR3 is CASSEYREGNQPQHF. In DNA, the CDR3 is TGTGCCAGCAGTGAATACAGGGAAGGCAATCAGCCCCAGCATTTT. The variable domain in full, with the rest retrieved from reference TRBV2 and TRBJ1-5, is EPEVTQTPSHQVTQMGQEVILRCVPISNHLYFYWYRQILGQKVEFLVSFYNNEISEKSEIFDDQFSVERPDGSNFTLKIRSTKLEDSAMYFCASSEYREGNQPQHFGDGTRLSIL.

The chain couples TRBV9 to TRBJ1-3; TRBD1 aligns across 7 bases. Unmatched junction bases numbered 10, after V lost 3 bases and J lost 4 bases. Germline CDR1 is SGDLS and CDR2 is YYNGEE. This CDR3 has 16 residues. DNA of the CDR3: TGTGCCAGCAGCGCCCCCCTTACAGGGGCGGGAAACACCATATATTTT. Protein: CASSAPLTGAGNTIYF. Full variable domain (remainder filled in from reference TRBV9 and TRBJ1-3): DSGVTQTPKHLITATGQRVTLRCSPRSGDLSVYWYQQSLDQGLQFLIQYYNGEERAKGNILERFSAQQFPDLHSELNLSSLELGDSALYFCASSAPLTGAGNTIYFGEGSWLTVV.

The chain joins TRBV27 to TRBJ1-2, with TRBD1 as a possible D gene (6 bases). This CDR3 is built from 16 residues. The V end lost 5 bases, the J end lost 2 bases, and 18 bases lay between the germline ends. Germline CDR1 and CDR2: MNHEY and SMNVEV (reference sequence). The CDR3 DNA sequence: TGTGCCAGCAGTGCCAAAACAGGGTTTGGAAACTATGGCTACACCTTC. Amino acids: CASSAKTGFGNYGYTF.

The CDR3 loop is CASSRLGSEQYF. DNA for the CDR3: TGTGCCAGCAGTCGCCTTGGATCCGAGCAGTACTTC. The chain employs TRBV6-6 and TRBJ2-7; unclear D gene. Trimming pared 5 bases from V and 6 bases from J, leaving 11 bases between. This CDR3 region has 12 residues. Germline CDR1 reads MNHNY; CDR2 reads SVGAGI (reference sequence).

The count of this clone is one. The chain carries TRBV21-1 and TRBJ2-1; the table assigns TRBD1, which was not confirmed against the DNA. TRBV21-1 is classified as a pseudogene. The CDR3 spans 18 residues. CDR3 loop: CASSKGVFGTGRPNEQFF. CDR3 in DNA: TGTGCCAGCAGCAAAGGGGTGTTCGGGACAGGGAGACCGAATGAGCAGTTCTTC.

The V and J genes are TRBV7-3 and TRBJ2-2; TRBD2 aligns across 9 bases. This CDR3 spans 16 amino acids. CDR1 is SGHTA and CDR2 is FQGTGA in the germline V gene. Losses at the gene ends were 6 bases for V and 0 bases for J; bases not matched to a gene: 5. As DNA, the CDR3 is TGTGCCAGCAGTCGACTAGCGGCCCCGAACACCGGGGAGCTGTTTTTT. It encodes CASSRLAAPNTGELFF. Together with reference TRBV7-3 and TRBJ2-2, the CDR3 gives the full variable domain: GAGVSQTPSNKVTEKGKYVELRCDPISGHTALYWYRQSLGQGPEFLIYFQGTGAADDSGLPNDRFFAVRPEGSVSTLKIQRTERGDSAVYLCASSRLAAPNTGELFFGEGSRLTVL.

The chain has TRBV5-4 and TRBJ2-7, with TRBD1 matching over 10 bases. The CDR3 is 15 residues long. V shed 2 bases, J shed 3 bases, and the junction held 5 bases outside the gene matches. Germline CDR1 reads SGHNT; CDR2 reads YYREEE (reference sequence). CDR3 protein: CASSLSGTGVYEQYF. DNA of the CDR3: TGTGCCAGCAGCTTATCCGGGACAGGGGTCTACGAGCAGTACTTC.

This CDR3 is CASTSGLAGGPRETQYF. The CDR3 nucleotides read TGTGCCAGCACTTCGGGACTAGCGGGAGGGCCCAGAGAGACCCAGTACTTC. The rearrangement uses TRBV25-1 and TRBJ2-5, with 16 bases lining up with TRBD2. CDR1 is MGHDK, CDR2 SYGVNS, per germline. Germline trimming cut 7 bases from V and 4 bases from J; bases unmatched to any gene: 9. The CDR3 consists of 17 residues.

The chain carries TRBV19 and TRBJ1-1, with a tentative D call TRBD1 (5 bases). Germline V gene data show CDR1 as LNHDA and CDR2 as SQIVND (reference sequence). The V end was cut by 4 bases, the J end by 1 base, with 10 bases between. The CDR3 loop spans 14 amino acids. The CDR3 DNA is TGTGCCAGTAGTAAAGACAGCCCGAACACTGAAGCTTTCTTT. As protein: CASSKDSPNTEAFF.

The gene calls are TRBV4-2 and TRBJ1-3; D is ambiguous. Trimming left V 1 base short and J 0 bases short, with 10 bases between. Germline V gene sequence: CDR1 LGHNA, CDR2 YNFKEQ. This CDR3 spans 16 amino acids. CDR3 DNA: TGTGCCAGCAGCCAAGTTACGTCTCACTCTGGAAACACCATATATTTT. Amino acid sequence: CASSQVTSHSGNTIYF.

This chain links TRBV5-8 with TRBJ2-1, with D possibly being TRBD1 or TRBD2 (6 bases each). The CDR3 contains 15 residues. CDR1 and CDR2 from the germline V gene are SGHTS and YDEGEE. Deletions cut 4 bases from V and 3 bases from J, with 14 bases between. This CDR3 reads CASSDEGGFYNEQFF. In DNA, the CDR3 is TGTGCCAGCAGCGATGAGGGGGGCTTCTACAATGAGCAGTTCTTC.

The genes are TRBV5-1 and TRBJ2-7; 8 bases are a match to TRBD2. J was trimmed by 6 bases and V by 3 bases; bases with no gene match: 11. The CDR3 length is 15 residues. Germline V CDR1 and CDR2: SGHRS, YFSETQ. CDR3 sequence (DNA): TGCGCCAGCAGCTCCGGGGCGGCGGGAGGAGCCGAGCAGTACTTC. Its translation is CASSSGAAGGAEQYF.

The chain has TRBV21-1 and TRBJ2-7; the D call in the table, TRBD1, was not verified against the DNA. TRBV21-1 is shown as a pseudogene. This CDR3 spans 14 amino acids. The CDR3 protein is CASSHRDRSYEQYF. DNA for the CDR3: TGTGCCAGCAGCCACCGGGACAGGAGCTACGAGCAGTACTTC.

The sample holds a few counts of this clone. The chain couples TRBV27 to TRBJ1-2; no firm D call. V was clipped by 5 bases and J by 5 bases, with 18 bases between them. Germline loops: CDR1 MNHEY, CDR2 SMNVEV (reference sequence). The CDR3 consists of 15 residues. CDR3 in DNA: TGTGCCAGCAGTCCGGAATTCACAGAGAGATATGGCTACACCTTC. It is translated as CASSPEFTERYGYTF.

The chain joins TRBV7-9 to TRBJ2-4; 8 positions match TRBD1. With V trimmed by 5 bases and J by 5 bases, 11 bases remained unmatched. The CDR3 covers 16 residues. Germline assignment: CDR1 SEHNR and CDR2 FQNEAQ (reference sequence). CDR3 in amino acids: CASSPQDRVPQNIQYF. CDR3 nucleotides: TGTGCCAGCAGCCCCCAGGACAGGGTTCCGCAAAACATTCAGTACTTC.

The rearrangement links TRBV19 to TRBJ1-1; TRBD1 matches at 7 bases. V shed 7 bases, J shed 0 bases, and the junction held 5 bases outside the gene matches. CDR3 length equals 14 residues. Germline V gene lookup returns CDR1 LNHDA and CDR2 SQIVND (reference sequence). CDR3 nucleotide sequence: TGTGCCAGTAAGGGACAGTCAATGAACACTGAAGCTTTCTTT. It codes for CASKGQSMNTEAFF.

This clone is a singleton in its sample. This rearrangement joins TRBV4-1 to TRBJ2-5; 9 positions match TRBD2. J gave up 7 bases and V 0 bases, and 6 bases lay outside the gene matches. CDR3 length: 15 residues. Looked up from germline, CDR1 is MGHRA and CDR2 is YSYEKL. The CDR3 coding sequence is TGCGCCAGCAGCCAAGATGCTAGCGGGACGGTGACCCAGTACTTC. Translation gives CASSQDASGTVTQYF.

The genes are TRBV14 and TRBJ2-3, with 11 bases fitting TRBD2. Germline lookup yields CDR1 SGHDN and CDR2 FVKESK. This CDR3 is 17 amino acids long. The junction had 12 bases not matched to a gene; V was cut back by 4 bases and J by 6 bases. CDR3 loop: CASSPIAGGPSRDTQYF. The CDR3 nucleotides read TGTGCCAGCAGCCCTATAGCGGGAGGGCCAAGTCGGGATACGCAGTATTTT. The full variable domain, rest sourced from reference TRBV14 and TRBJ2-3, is EAGVTQFPSHSVIEKGQTVTLRCDPISGHDNLYWYRRVMGKEIKFLLHFVKESKQDESGMPNNRFLAERTGGTYSTLKVQPAELEDSGVYFCASSPIAGGPSRDTQYFGPGTRLTVL.

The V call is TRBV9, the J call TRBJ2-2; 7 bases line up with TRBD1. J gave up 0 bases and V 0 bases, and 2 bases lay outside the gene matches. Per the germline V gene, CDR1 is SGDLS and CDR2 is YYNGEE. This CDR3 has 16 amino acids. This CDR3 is CASSVVGGPNTGELFF. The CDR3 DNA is TGTGCCAGCAGCGTAGTAGGGGGCCCGAACACCGGGGAGCTGTTTTTT.